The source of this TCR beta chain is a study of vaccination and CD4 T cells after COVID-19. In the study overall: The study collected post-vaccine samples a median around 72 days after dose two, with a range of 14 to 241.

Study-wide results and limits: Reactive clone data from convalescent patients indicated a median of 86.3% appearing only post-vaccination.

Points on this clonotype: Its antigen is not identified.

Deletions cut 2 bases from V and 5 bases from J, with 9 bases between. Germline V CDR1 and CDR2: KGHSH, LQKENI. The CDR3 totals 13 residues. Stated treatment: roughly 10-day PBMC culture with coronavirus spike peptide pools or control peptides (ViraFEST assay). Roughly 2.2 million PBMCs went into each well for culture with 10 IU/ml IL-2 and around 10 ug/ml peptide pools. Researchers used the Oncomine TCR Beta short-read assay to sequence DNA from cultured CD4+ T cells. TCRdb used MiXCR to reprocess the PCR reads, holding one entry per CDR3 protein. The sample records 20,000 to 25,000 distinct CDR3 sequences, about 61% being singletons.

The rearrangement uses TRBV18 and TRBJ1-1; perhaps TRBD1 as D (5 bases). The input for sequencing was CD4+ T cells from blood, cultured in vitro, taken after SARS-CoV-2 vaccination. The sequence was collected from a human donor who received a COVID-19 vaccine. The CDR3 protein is CASSPSGGTEAFF. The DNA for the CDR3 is TGTGCCAGCTCACCATCGGGGGGAACTGAAGCTTTCTTT.